Listed here are 7 T cell receptor beta chains from one sample, sequenced in a study of neurological immune-mediated disorders. TCRdb called the 5' RACE reads again in MiXCR, with one record for every CDR3 protein. This table has approximately 100,000 distinct CDR3 sequences, approximately 3.3% appearing once. The material sequenced was PBMCs. These receptors were collected from a woman aged 18-30 years with multiple sclerosis.

This clonotype was seen ten or more times. In DNA, the CDR3 is TGTGCCAGCAGGCCTCACCTCGGCCTGAACACTGAAGCTTTCTTT. Translated: CASRPHLGLNTEAFF. This chain uses TRBV6-6 with TRBJ1-1, with unresolved D. CDR3 size: 15 residues. The germline CDR1 and CDR2 sequences are MNHNY and SVGAGI (reference sequence). Between the trimmed V and J ends, which lost 6 bases and 0 bases, there was a span of 14 bases.

This clonotype was observed at least ten times. The rearrangement joins TRBV7-9 to TRBJ2-5, with 12 bases lining up with TRBD2. CDR1 and CDR2 (germline): SEHNR, FQNEAQ (reference sequence). This CDR3 contains 18 residues. With 0 bases clipped from V and 3 bases from J, the junction kept 8 bases outside the gene matches. CDR3 in DNA: TGTGCCAGCAGCTTAGCGCAGGGACTAGCGGGCCAAAAAGAGACCCAGTACTTC. Its protein product is CASSLAQGLAGQKETQYF.

This clonotype showed up just a few times. V and J are TRBV5-1 and TRBJ2-5; possible D gene TRBD1, 6 bases. The germline CDR1 and CDR2 sequences are SGHRS and YFSETQ. The CDR3 spans 14 residues. The V gene lost 4 bases and the J gene lost 2 bases, with 12 bases spanning the gap. The CDR3, as DNA: TGCGCCAGCAGCCATGGGACATTTCAAGAGACCCAGTACTTC. Its translation is CASSHGTFQETQYF.

This clonotype was detected ten times or more. This chain links TRBV20-1 with TRBJ2-7, with D perhaps given as TRBD1 or TRBD2 (5 bases each). Trimming cost V 6 bases and J 4 bases, with 10 bases left between them. Germline-derived CDR1 and CDR2 are DFQATT and SNEGSKA (reference sequence). The CDR3 runs to 11 residues. The CDR3 nucleotides are TGCAGTGCCAGGGAGATGTACGAGCAGTACTTC. It yields the protein CSAREMYEQYF.

There are many counts of this clonotype. The CDR3 protein is CASSQTLDTIYF. In nucleotides, the CDR3 is TGTGCCAGCAGCCAGACCCTAGACACCATATATTTT. The V gene is TRBV3-1, the J gene TRBJ1-3; D gene ambiguous. The CDR3 contains 12 residues. V lost 3 bases and J lost 8, with 8 bases in between. Germline values: CDR1 LGHDT, CDR2 YNNKEL (reference sequence).

This clonotype was seen many times. This chain uses TRBV5-1 with TRBJ2-1; 11 nucleotides line up with TRBD1. The CDR3 extends over 14 amino acids. CDR1 SGHRS and CDR2 YFSETQ come from the germline V gene. Trimming at V came to 4 bases and at J to 5 bases, leaving 2 bases not matched to a gene. DNA of the CDR3: TGCGCCAGCAGCATGGGACAGGGGGACAATGAGCAGTTCTTC. Translating it yields CASSMGQGDNEQFF.

This clonotype was seen ten or more times. This chain joins TRBV5-1 and TRBJ2-3, with D hard to call. The CDR3 has 11 amino acids. The germline gives CDR1 SGHRS, CDR2 YFSETQ. Trimming cost V 4 bases and J 7 bases, with 7 bases left between them. Written as DNA, the CDR3 is TGCGCCAGCAGCGCCTCCTATACGCAGTATTTT. Its protein product is CASSASYTQYF.